The clone carrying this TCR beta chain was picked up a small number of times. What it binds is unknown. The length of the CDR3 is 14 residues. The germline CDR1 and CDR2 sequences are SGHAT and FQNNGV. The junction had 8 bases not matched to a gene; V was cut back by 5 bases and J by 4 bases. TCRdb analysed the PCR reads with MiXCR anew, one entry per CDR3 protein. The sample carries hundreds of thousands of distinct CDR3 sequences, roughly 27% recorded once. RNA fractions of 10%, 30% or 50% and about 19,000 to 1,000,000 sorted cells were the source of naive CD8 libraries. Isolation of naive CD8 T cells was achieved by sorting on a CD8+CD4-CCR7+CD45RA+ phenotype. The data were obtained in a study of molecular identifiers for immune sequencing clone quantification. Study findings and constraints: Barcode sharing among identical TCR molecules could make large clones appear smaller. Investigators reportedly could detect spiked Jurkat TCR RNA from one cell among about a million naive cells.

The V call is TRBV11-2, the J call TRBJ2-7, with 7 positions matching TRBD1. The sample consisted of naive CD8+ T cells from blood, with Jurkat cell RNA spiked in. Subset of the sample: FACS-sorted CD8+CD4-CCR7+CD45RA+ naive T cells. The receptor comes from a human donor in good health. Some libraries in this study had Jurkat cell RNA spiked in. CDR3 loop: CASSQSPGGYEQYF. In nucleotides, the CDR3 is TGTGCCAGCAGCCAATCCCCAGGGGGATACGAGCAGTACTTC.